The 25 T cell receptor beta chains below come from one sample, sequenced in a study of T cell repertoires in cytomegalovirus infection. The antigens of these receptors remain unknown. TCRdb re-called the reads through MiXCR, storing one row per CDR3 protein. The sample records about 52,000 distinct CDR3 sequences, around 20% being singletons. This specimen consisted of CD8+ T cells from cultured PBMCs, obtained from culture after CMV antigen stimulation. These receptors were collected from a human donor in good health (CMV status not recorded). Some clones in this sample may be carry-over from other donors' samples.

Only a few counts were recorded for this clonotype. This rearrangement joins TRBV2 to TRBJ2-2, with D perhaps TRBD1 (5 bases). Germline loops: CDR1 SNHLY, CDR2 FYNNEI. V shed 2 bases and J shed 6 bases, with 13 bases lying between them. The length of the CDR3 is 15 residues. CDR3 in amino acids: CASSEFIGESGELFF. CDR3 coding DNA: TGTGCCAGCAGTGAATTTATAGGGGAATCCGGGGAGCTGTTTTTT.

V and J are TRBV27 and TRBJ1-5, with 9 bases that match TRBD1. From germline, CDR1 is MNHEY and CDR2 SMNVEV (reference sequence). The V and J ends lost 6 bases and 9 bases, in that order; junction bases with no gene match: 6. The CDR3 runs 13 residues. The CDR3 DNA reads TGTGCCAGCAGCCAGGGACAGGGTCGGCCCCAGCATTTT. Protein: CASSQGQGRPQHF.

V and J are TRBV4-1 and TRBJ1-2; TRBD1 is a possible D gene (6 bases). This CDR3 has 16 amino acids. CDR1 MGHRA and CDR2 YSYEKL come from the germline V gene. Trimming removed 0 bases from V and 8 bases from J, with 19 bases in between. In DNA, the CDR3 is TGCGCCAGCAGCCAAGATGAAGGGCAGGGGTATGGCGGCTACACCTTC. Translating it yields CASSQDEGQGYGGYTF.

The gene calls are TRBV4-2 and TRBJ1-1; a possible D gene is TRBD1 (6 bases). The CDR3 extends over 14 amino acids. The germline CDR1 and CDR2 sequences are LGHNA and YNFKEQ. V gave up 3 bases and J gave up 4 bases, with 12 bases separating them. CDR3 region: CASSQIQGATEAFF. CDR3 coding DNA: TGTGCCAGCAGCCAGATACAGGGAGCCACTGAAGCTTTCTTT.

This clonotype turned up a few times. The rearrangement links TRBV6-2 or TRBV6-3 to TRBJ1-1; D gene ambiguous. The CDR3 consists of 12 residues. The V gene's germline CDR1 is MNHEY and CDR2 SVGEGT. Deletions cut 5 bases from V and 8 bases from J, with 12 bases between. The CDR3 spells CASSRGRWEAFF. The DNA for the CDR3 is TGTGCCAGCAGTAGAGGACGTTGGGAAGCTTTCTTT.

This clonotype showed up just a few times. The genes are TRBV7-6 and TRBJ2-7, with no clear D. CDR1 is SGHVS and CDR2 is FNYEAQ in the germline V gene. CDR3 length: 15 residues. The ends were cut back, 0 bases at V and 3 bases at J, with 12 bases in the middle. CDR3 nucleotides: TGTGCCAGCAGCTTAGCGCCCCCACCTAACTACGAGCAGTACTTC. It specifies CASSLAPPPNYEQYF.

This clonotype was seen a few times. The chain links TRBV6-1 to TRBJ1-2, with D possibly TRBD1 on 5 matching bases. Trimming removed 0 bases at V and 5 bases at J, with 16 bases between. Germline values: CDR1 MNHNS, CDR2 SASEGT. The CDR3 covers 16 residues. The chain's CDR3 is CASSEASLGTVYGYTF. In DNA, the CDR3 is TGTGCCAGCAGTGAAGCCTCCCTCGGGACGGTGTATGGCTACACCTTC.

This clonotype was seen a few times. The CDR3 sequence: CASSEVEGGTEAFF. Written as DNA, the CDR3 is TGTGCCAGCAGTGAAGTGGAAGGGGGGACTGAAGCTTTCTTT. V is TRBV6-1 and J is TRBJ1-1; a weak D match, TRBD1 (6 bases). V was cut by 1 base and J by 5 bases, with 11 bases left in between. The length of the CDR3 is 14 residues. The germline CDR1 and CDR2 sequences are MNHNS and SASEGT.

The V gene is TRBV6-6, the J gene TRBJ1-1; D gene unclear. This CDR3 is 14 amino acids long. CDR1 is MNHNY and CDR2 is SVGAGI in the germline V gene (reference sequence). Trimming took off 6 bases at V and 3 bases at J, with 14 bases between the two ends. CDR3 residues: CASRPYGVDTEAFF. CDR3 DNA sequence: TGTGCCAGCAGACCTTACGGGGTAGACACTGAAGCTTTCTTT.

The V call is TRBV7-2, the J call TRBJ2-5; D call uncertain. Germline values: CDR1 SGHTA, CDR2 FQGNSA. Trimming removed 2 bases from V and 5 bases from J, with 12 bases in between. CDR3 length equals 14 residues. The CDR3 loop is CASSLSAGRETQYF. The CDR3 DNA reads TGTGCCAGCAGCTTATCGGCCGGCCGGGAGACCCAGTACTTC.

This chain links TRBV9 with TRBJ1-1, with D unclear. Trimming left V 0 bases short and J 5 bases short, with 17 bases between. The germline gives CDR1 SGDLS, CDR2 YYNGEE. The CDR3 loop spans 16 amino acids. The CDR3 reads CASSVVGRGGITEAFF. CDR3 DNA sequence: TGTGCCAGCAGCGTAGTCGGGCGCGGCGGTATAACTGAAGCTTTCTTT.

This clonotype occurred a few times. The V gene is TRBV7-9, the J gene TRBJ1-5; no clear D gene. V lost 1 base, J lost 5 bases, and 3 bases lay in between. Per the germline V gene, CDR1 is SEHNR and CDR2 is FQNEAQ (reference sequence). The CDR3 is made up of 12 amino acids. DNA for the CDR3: TGTGCCAGCAGCTTAGAAGATCAGCCCCAGCATTTT. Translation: CASSLEDQPQHF.

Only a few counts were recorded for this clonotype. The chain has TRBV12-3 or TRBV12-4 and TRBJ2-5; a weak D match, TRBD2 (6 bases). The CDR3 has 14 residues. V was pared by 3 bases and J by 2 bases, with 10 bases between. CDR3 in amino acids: CASSFGGRQETQYF. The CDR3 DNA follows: TGTGCCAGCAGTTTTGGAGGGCGACAAGAGACCCAGTACTTC.

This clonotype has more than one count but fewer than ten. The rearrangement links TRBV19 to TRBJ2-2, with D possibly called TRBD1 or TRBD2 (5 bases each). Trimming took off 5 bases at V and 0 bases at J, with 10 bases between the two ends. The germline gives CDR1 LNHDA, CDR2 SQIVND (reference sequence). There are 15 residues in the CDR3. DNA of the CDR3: TGTGCCAGTAGTTTCGGGGCCGCGAACACCGGGGAGCTGTTTTTT. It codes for CASSFGAANTGELFF.

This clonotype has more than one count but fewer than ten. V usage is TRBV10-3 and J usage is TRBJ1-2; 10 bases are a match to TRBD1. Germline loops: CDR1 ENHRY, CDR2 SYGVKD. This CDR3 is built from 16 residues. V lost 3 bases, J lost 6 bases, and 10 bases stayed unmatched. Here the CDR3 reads CAISDPQTGGTHGYTF. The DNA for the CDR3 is TGTGCCATCAGTGACCCCCAGACAGGGGGCACCCATGGCTACACCTTC.

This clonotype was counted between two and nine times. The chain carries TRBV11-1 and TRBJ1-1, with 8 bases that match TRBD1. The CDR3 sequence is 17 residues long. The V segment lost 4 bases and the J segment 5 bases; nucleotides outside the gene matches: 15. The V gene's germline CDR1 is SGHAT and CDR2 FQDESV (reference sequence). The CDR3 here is CASSSEETTGAGTEAFF. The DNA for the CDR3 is TGTGCCAGCAGCTCCGAGGAGACGACAGGGGCCGGGACTGAAGCTTTCTTT. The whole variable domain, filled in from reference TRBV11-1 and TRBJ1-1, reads EAEVAQSPRYKITEKSQAVAFWCDPISGHATLYWYRQILGQGPELLVQFQDESVVDDSQLPKDRFSAERLKGVDSTLKIQPAELGDSAMYLCASSSEETTGAGTEAFFGQGTRLTVV.

Here the CDR3 DNA reads TGTGCCAGCAGTCAGAGAAATGAGCAGTTCTTC. Translation: CASSQRNEQFF. This chain joins TRBV27 and TRBJ2-1; no clear D. The CDR3 is 11 amino acids. Germline assignment: CDR1 MNHEY and CDR2 SMNVEV (reference sequence). Trimming pared 5 bases from V and 7 bases from J, leaving 6 bases between.

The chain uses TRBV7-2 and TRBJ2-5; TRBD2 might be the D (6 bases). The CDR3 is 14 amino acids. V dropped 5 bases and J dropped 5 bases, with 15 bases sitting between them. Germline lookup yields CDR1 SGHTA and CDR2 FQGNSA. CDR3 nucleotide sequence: TGTGCCAGCAGCCGCAGGGTGGAGGGGGAGACCCAGTACTTC. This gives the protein CASSRRVEGETQYF.

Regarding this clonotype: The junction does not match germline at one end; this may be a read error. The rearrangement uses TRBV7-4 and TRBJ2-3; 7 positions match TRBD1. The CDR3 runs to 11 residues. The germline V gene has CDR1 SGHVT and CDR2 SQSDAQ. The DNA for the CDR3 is TGTGCCAGCAGCTCAGGGGGTGAGCCGAATTTT. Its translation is CASSSGGEPNF.

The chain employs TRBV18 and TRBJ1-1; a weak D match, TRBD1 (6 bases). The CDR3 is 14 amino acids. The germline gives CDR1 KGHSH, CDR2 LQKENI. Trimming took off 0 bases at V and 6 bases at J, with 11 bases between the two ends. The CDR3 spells CASSPPQGHAEAFF. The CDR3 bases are TGTGCCAGCTCACCACCACAGGGACACGCTGAAGCTTTCTTT.

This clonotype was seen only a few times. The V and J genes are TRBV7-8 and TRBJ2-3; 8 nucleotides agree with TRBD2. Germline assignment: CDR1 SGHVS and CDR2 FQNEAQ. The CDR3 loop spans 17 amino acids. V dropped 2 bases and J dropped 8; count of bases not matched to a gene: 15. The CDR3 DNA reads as TGTGCCAGCAGCTTAAATAAGGGACTAGGCTCTATGGGTACGCAGTATTTT. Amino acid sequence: CASSLNKGLGSMGTQYF.

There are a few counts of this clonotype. CDR3 in amino acids: CASSSDFQGASYEQYF. The CDR3 bases are TGTGCCAGCAGCTCCGATTTCCAGGGGGCGTCCTACGAGCAGTACTTC. The gene calls are TRBV7-2 and TRBJ2-7; 8 bases fit TRBD1. Germline V gives CDR1 SGHTA, CDR2 FQGNSA. The CDR3 totals 16 residues. V shed 4 bases, J shed 1 base, and the junction held 9 bases outside the gene matches.

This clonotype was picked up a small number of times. CDR3 DNA sequence: TGTGCCAGCAGCGTGTCCAGGGAGAGAATCTACGAGCAGTACTTC. It yields the protein CASSVSRERIYEQYF. The rearrangement uses TRBV27 and TRBJ2-7; tentatively, D is TRBD1 or TRBD2 (5 bases each). V was clipped by 6 bases and J by 3 bases, with 18 bases between them. The length of the CDR3 is 15 residues. CDR1 and CDR2 (germline): MNHEY, SMNVEV (reference sequence).

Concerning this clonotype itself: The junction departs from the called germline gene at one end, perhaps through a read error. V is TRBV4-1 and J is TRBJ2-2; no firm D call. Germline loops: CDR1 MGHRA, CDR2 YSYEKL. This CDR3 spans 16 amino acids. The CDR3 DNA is TGTGCCAGCAGCCAAGACGTGAGCTTACCTGGAGGGGAGCTGTTTTTT. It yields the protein CASSQDVSLPGGELFF.

The CDR3 spells CASSLEAAMYEQYF. CDR3 coding DNA: TGTGCCAGCAGCTTAGAAGCCGCGATGTACGAGCAGTACTTC. V gene TRBV7-8 combines with J gene TRBJ2-7, with D unresolved. Germline V lookup: CDR1 SGHVS, CDR2 FQNEAQ. CDR3 length: 14 amino acids. V lost 1 base to trimming and J lost 4 bases, with 11 bases between them.